This entry describes one T cell receptor (beta chain). Its matching antigen is unknown. The data were taken from a study of cytomegalovirus exposure and HLA in healthy donors. Study-level points and caveats: In a later analysis, at a false discovery rate of 0.05, approximately 16,000 TCR beta sequences were associated with HLA alleles.

The CDR3 spans 14 residues. With V trimmed by 3 bases and J by 8 bases, 9 bases remained unmatched. Germline CDR1 and CDR2: MNHNS and SASEGT. Vbeta (60) and Jbeta (13) primers were used in the PCR. Data came from immunoSEQ multiplex PCR; TCRdb stores just in-frame clones and leaves some out. The data contain 100,000 to 150,000 clones, approximately 64% of them singletons. This clonotype was obtained from a woman in her 40s in good health and CMV-seronegative. The chain carries TRBV6-1 and TRBJ1-2; 7 bases fit TRBD1. Sequencing was performed on PBMCs. CDR3 in amino acids: CASSDNGQDGGYTF. The CDR3 nucleotides are TGTGCCAGCAGTGACAATGGACAGGATGGCGGCTACACCTTC.